Presented here are 27 T cell receptor beta chains from one specimen sequenced in a study of T cells after yellow fever vaccination. TCRdb processed the 5' RACE reads anew with MiXCR; each CDR3 protein has one entry. Altogether more than 300,000 distinct CDR3 sequences are present, roughly 10% being singletons, with the ten largest covering 2.5% to 4%. Material: CD4+ T cells sorted from PBMCs, obtained 45 days after the yellow fever booster vaccination. The receptors come from a man aged 18-30 years who received the YFV17D yellow fever vaccine.

V and J are TRBV3-1 and TRBJ2-2; TRBD2 aligns across 9 bases. V trimming: 4 bases; J trimming: 1 base; junction bases outside the gene matches: 4. The CDR3 covers 16 residues. CDR1 LGHDT and CDR2 YNNKEL come from the germline V gene (reference sequence). The CDR3 region is CASSRDSGGNTGELFF. CDR3 sequence (DNA): TGTGCCAGCAGCCGTGATAGCGGGGGGAACACCGGGGAGCTGTTTTTT. The full variable domain, with the rest looked up from reference TRBV3-1 and TRBJ2-2, is DTAVSQTPKYLVTQMGNDKSIKCEQNLGHDTMYWYKQDSKKFLKIMFSYNNKELIINETVPNRFSPKSPDKAHLNLHINSLELGDSAVYFCASSRDSGGNTGELFFGEGSRLTVL.

The chain joins TRBV21-1 to TRBJ1-1; the DNA was not compared with TRBD1, the D call given in the table. TRBV21-1 is tagged as a pseudogene. This CDR3 comprises 15 residues. Written as DNA, the CDR3 is TGTGCCAGCAGCAGGAAAATACAGGGGGGGACTGAAGCTTTCTTT. Its translation: CASSRKIQGGTEAFF.

This rearrangement joins TRBV7-2 to TRBJ1-1; TRBD1 might be the D (5 bases). The ends were cut back, 5 bases at V and 3 bases at J, with 13 bases in the middle. CDR1 SGHTA and CDR2 FQGNSA come from the germline V gene. The CDR3 covers 14 residues. The CDR3 DNA reads as TGTGCCAGCAGCCAGGTGGGGGGGTACACTGAAGCTTTCTTT. Translating gives CASSQVGGYTEAFF. Drawing the rest from reference TRBV7-2 and TRBJ1-1, the complete variable domain is GAGVSQSPSNKVTEKGKDVELRCDPISGHTALYWYRQSLGQGLEFLIYFQGNSAPDKSGLPSDRFSAERTGGSVSTLTIQRTQQEDSAVYLCASSQVGGYTEAFFGQGTRLTVV.

CDR3 loop: CASSYWGTDTGELFF. DNA for the CDR3: TGTGCCAGCAGTTACTGGGGCACGGACACCGGGGAGCTGTTTTTT. The chain carries TRBV6-5 and TRBJ2-2; tentative D call: TRBD1 (5 bases). Trimming cost V 1 base and J 3 bases, with 9 bases left between them. Germline CDR1 MNHEY, CDR2 SVGAGI. The CDR3 loop spans 15 amino acids.

This chain links TRBV27 with TRBJ2-5; no clear D. Trimming cost V 5 bases and J 5 bases, with 12 bases left between them. This CDR3 has 13 amino acids. Germline CDR1 and CDR2: MNHEY and SMNVEV (reference sequence). The CDR3 DNA sequence: TGTGCCAGCAGTATACTCCCCGGGGAGACCCAGTACTTC. It is translated as CASSILPGETQYF.

This clonotype was counted only a few times. The gene calls are TRBV6-6 and TRBJ2-7, with 7 bases fitting TRBD2. Germline V gene lookup returns CDR1 MNHNY and CDR2 SVGAGI (reference sequence). CDR3 size: 11 residues. Germline trimming cut 8 bases from V and 2 bases from J; bases unmatched to any gene: 0. The CDR3 nucleotides are TGTGCCAGCGGGGGGGCCTACGAGCAGTACTTC. Amino acid sequence: CASGGAYEQYF.

This clonotype was seen only a few times. J is TRBJ1-5 and V is TRBV3-1; maybe TRBD1 (6 bases). The V end lost 2 bases, the J end lost 5 bases, and 10 bases lay between the germline ends. The CDR3 sequence is 14 residues long. The germline V gene has CDR1 LGHDT and CDR2 YNNKEL (reference sequence). The chain's CDR3 is CASSQMGAYQPQHF. The CDR3 nucleotides are TGTGCCAGCAGCCAAATGGGGGCGTATCAGCCCCAGCATTTT.

This chain uses TRBV5-5 with TRBJ2-7; no definite D call. V was cut by 3 bases and J by 2 bases, with 15 bases left in between. Germline V gene data show CDR1 as SGHKS and CDR2 as YYEKEE (reference sequence). The CDR3 has 15 amino acids. The CDR3 DNA follows: TGTGCCAGCAGCTCCGACGGCCGTGGCCCCTACGAGCAGTACTTC. Translation gives CASSSDGRGPYEQYF.

This clonotype has more than one count but fewer than ten. V is TRBV18 and J is TRBJ2-5; D perhaps matches TRBD2 (7 bases). V dropped 6 bases and J dropped 3 bases, with 17 bases sitting between them. This CDR3 comprises 15 residues. Germline lookup yields CDR1 KGHSH and CDR2 LQKENI. The CDR3 nucleotides read TGTGCCAGCTCGCCAAGGAGGGGGGGCGAAGAGACCCAGTACTTC. It specifies CASSPRRGGEETQYF.

J is TRBJ2-7 and V is TRBV15; D possibly corresponds to TRBD1 (7 bases). V gave up 3 bases and J gave up 3 bases, with 18 bases separating them. The CDR3 is made up of 16 amino acids. CDR1 and CDR2 from the germline V gene are LNHNV and YYDKDF (reference sequence). The CDR3 here is CATSSRGGDRVYEQYF. For the CDR3, the DNA is TGTGCCACCAGCAGTCGAGGCGGGGACAGAGTCTACGAGCAGTACTTC.

The chain is built from TRBV18 and TRBJ1-5; 8 nucleotides align to TRBD1. This CDR3 is built from 15 residues. The V and J ends lost 3 bases and 6 bases, in that order; junction bases with no gene match: 7. CDR1 and CDR2 (germline): KGHSH, LQKENI. The CDR3 DNA reads as TGTGCCAGCTCACCTGGACAGGGCGGAGGTCAGCCCCAGCATTTT. It yields the protein CASSPGQGGGQPQHF.

This clonotype was detected only a few times. V and J are TRBV6-2 or TRBV6-3 and TRBJ2-3; 12 bases fit TRBD1. Per the germline V gene, CDR1 is MNHEY and CDR2 is SVGEGT. Trimming took 5 bases from V and 4 from J; bases not matched to a gene: 4. There are 15 residues in the CDR3. CDR3: CASSTGQGAADTQYF. CDR3 bases: TGTGCCAGCAGTACGGGACAGGGGGCAGCAGATACGCAGTATTTT.

In this sample, this clonotype turned up a few times. The rearrangement joins TRBV6-2 or TRBV6-3 to TRBJ1-1; D is unresolved. With 6 bases removed from V and 0 bases from J, the gap between germline ends came to 11 bases. Germline CDR1 is MNHEY and CDR2 is SVGEGT. The CDR3 length is 14 residues. CDR3 protein: CASSVRTMNTEAFF. CDR3 sequence (DNA): TGTGCCAGCAGCGTACGAACCATGAACACTGAAGCTTTCTTT.

In the case of this clonotype: A read error may explain this, as a much larger clone is one base away. The CDR3 protein is CASSLDFYGYTF. The CDR3, as DNA: TGTGCCAGCAGCTTAGATTTCTATGGCTACACCTTC. The chain is built from TRBV7-2 and TRBJ1-2, with no clear D. Germline assignment: CDR1 SGHTA and CDR2 FQGNSA. This CDR3 is built from 12 residues. V lost 1 base, J lost 4 bases, and 4 bases lay in between.

This clonotype was observed many times. The rearrangement joins TRBV24-1 to TRBJ1-1; no reliable D call. The CDR3 runs 13 residues. CDR1 and CDR2 from the germline V gene are KGHDR and SFDVKD. Trimming shortened V by 5 bases and J by 5 bases, and 11 bases separated the two germline ends. The CDR3 sequence: CATSARRGTEAFF. The DNA for the CDR3 is TGTGCCACCAGTGCGAGGAGAGGGACTGAAGCTTTCTTT.

This clonotype occurred many times. The chain couples TRBV7-9 to TRBJ1-6; D remains unclear. Trimming cost V 5 bases and J 3 bases, with 8 bases left between them. This CDR3 has 14 residues. Germline lookup yields CDR1 SEHNR and CDR2 FQNEAQ (reference sequence). The CDR3 nucleotides are TGTGCCAGCAGCCCCGGGTTCTATAATTCACCCCTCCACTTT. As protein: CASSPGFYNSPLHF.

This clonotype was recorded a few times. The rearrangement joins TRBV10-1 to TRBJ2-2, with no clear D. The CDR3 loop spans 13 amino acids. Germline V CDR1 and CDR2: WNHNN, SYGVQD (reference sequence). Trimming took 6 bases from V and 1 from J, leaving 6 bases between them. In nucleotides, the CDR3 is TGCGCCAGCAGACGAGAGAACACCGGGGAGCTGTTTTTT. Translation: CASRRENTGELFF.

Only a few counts were recorded for this clonotype. The V gene is TRBV4-1, the J gene TRBJ1-2; 8 bases agree with TRBD1. Germline CDR1 is MGHRA and CDR2 is YSYEKL. The CDR3 loop spans 14 amino acids. V was clipped by 0 bases and J by 7 bases; unmatched bases: 4. The CDR3 loop is CASSQEGQAAGYTF. The CDR3 DNA is TGCGCCAGCAGCCAAGAGGGACAGGCCGCTGGCTACACCTTC.

This clonotype was seen a handful of times. The V and J genes are TRBV5-4 and TRBJ2-7, with TRBD1 matching over 7 bases. The V and J ends lost 0 bases and 1 base, in that order; junction bases with no gene match: 4. CDR1 and CDR2 from the germline V gene are SGHNT and YYREEE (reference sequence). This CDR3 spans 15 amino acids. Here the CDR3 DNA reads TGTGCCAGCAGCTTGGGGGACAGACTATCCTACGAGCAGTACTTC. Amino acid sequence: CASSLGDRLSYEQYF. Variable domain in full (rest from reference TRBV5-4 and TRBJ2-7): ETGVTQSPTHLIKTRGQQVTLRCSSQSGHNTVSWYQQALGQGPQFIFQYYREEENGRGNFPPRFSGLQFPNYSSELNVNALELDDSALYLCASSLGDRLSYEQYFGPGTRLTVT.

This clonotype appeared a few times. The chain joins TRBV20-1 to TRBJ1-5; the D gene is possibly TRBD1 (6 bases). The CDR3 consists of 13 residues. Trimming shortened V by 0 bases and J by 6 bases, and 9 bases separated the two germline ends. Per the germline V gene, CDR1 is DFQATT and CDR2 is SNEGSKA (reference sequence). CDR3 protein: CSARDGGRQPQHF. The CDR3 nucleotides read TGCAGTGCTAGAGATGGGGGGCGTCAGCCCCAGCATTTT.

This clonotype has ten or more counts. This chain connects TRBV12-3 or TRBV12-4 to TRBJ1-6; tentatively, D is TRBD1 (6 bases). Trimming stripped 5 bases from V and 5 bases from J, with 13 bases between. This CDR3 has 15 amino acids. The CDR3 protein is CASSRQESNNSPLHF. The CDR3 bases are TGTGCCAGCAGTCGACAGGAGTCCAATAATTCACCCCTCCACTTT.

This clonotype came up a few times. The chain employs TRBV7-2 and TRBJ1-5, with 8 bases identical to TRBD1. V lost 5 bases, J lost 5 bases, and 5 bases stayed unmatched. Germline assignment: CDR1 SGHTA and CDR2 FQGNSA. The CDR3 is 14 residues long. The CDR3 DNA reads as TGTGCCAGCAGCCCACAGGGGGGCGATCAGCCCCAGCATTTT. Translated, it gives CASSPQGGDQPQHF.

This clonotype was picked up many times. This chain uses TRBV5-1 with TRBJ1-1, with D tentatively TRBD1 (5 bases). Trimming stripped 4 bases from V and 9 bases from J, with 19 bases between. Germline V CDR1 and CDR2: SGHRS, YFSETQ. This CDR3 is built from 14 residues. The DNA for the CDR3 is TGCGCCAGCAGCCGGCCAGGGACCCAATACCAAGCTTTCTTT. Translating it yields CASSRPGTQYQAFF.

This clonotype was counted ten times or more. This chain links TRBV27 with TRBJ2-1, with D perhaps given as TRBD1 or TRBD2 (5 bases each). The ends were cut back, 3 bases at V and 8 bases at J, with 14 bases in the middle. Germline-derived CDR1 and CDR2 are MNHEY and SMNVEV (reference sequence). The CDR3 covers 14 residues. The CDR3 DNA reads as TGTGCCAGCAGTTTTCTCGGGGCTGGGGATGAGCAGTTCTTC. It translates to CASSFLGAGDEQFF.

Ten or more counts support this clonotype. The gene calls are TRBV4-3 and TRBJ2-2, with 8 bases that match TRBD1. The CDR3 totals 17 residues. Germline assignment: CDR1 LGHNA and CDR2 YSLEER. Unmatched junction bases numbered 7, after V lost 0 bases and J lost 4 bases. CDR3 loop: CASSQDPTGAGTGELFF. CDR3 nucleotide sequence: TGCGCCAGCAGCCAAGATCCGACAGGGGCAGGCACCGGGGAGCTGTTTTTT.

This clonotype was detected many times. This chain connects TRBV5-4 to TRBJ1-1; weak D call: TRBD1 (5 bases). Germline V gives CDR1 SGHNT, CDR2 YYREEE (reference sequence). CDR3 length: 15 amino acids. V was cut by 4 bases and J by 3 bases, with 16 bases left in between. The CDR3 DNA reads TGTGCCAGCAGCCCCCCCGGACAAGTTTACACTGAAGCTTTCTTT. Translation: CASSPPGQVYTEAFF.

The J gene is TRBJ2-7, the V gene TRBV5-1; maybe TRBD1 (6 bases). The CDR3 is 14 residues long. Trimming removed 6 bases from V and 4 bases from J, with 17 bases in between. Germline CDR1 and CDR2: SGHRS and YFSETQ. CDR3 amino acids: CASKAAGTIYEQYF. The CDR3 DNA sequence: TGCGCCAGCAAAGCCGCCGGGACAATTTACGAGCAGTACTTC.